The TCR beta chain under discussion was sequenced for a study of post-analysis software for immune sequencing data. Study-wide context: Recorded disease courses covered relapsing-remitting, secondary progressive and progressive-relapsing multiple sclerosis. Some patients had no subtype annotation.

Carried by the TCR beta cDNA libraries were unique molecular identifiers. TCRdb itself ran the PCR reads through MiXCR, one entry per CDR3 protein. The sample lists hundreds of thousands of distinct CDR3 sequences; 25% to 30% were seen once. Material for sequencing was blood. The TCR originated in a girl aged 5-17 years with multiple sclerosis.

The CDR3 spells CASSLELRIHGYTF. CDR3 bases: TGCGCCAGCAGCTTGGAGCTGCGGATCCATGGCTACACCTTC. The chain has TRBV5-1 and TRBJ1-2; D remains unclear. The CDR3 is 14 residues long. Trimming cost V 0 bases and J 6 bases, with 12 bases left between them. Germline loops: CDR1 SGHRS, CDR2 YFSETQ.